This is a list of T cell receptor beta chains from one sample in a study of a mutant IDH1 vaccine in newly diagnosed glioma. Clones were sequenced by immunoSEQ multiplex PCR, and TCRdb holds only the in-frame ones, with some missing. The data hold about 56,000 clones, with around four fifths observed a single time. These TCRs are of unknown antigen specificity. Sequenced material: PBMCs, taken from a glioma patient whose treatment included an IDH1 peptide vaccine. These receptors originate from a woman in her forties or fifties with glioma. The CDR3 runs from the conserved cysteine through the conserved F or W. The D gene is left open where the match is weak. Clone size appears in some rows only: once, few, many, or a class for an expanded clone.

clone size	D gene	V gene	J gene	CDR3 DNA	CDR3 protein
NA	TRBD2	TRBV9	TRBJ2-2	TGTGCCAGCAGCGACCGCGGGGGGAACACCGGGGAGCTGTTTTTT	CASSDRGGNTGELFF
NA	NA	TRBV6-1	TRBJ1-1	TGTGCAAGCACCCGAGGAAGCATGAACACTGAAGCTTTCTTT	CASTRGSMNTEAFF
NA	NA	TRBV10-3	TRBJ1-1	TGTGCCATCAGTGGTCTGGTTGGGGGGGAAGCTTTCTTT	CAISGLVGGEAFF
NA	NA	TRBV18	TRBJ1-5	TGTGCCAGCTCACCTTCAAAGGCAGGGGTTAGCAATCAGCCCCAGCATTTT	CASSPSKAGVSNQPQHF
once	TRBD1	TRBV4-3	TRBJ1-3	TGCGCCAGCAGCCAAAGCGGGACAGTAGCTGGAAACACCATATATTTT	CASSQSGTVAGNTIYF
NA	TRBD1	TRBV2	TRBJ1-4	TGTGCCAGCAGCGCGCCTACGGCAGGGGGCTCTGAAAAACTGTTTTTT	CASSAPTAGGSEKLFF
NA	NA	TRBV13	TRBJ2-2	TGTGCCAGCAGCTTAGGATCCACCGGGGAGCTGTTTTTT	CASSLGSTGELFF
NA	TRBD2	TRBV5-4	TRBJ2-5	TGTGCCAGCAGCTCCCGCAGCGGGGGGGCCGGGACGCGAGAGACCCAGTACTTC	CASSSRSGGAGTRETQYF
NA	NA	TRBV30	TRBJ1-6	TGTGCCTGGAGCTACGGGGGCCCCTATAATTCACCCCTCCACTTT	CAWSYGGPYNSPLHF
NA	NA	TRBV6-5	TRBJ2-2	TGTGCCAGCAGTTACCTTAGACAGACCGGGGAGCTGTTTTTT	CASSYLRQTGELFF
NA	NA	TRBV6-5	TRBJ1-2	TGTGCCAGCGCCGGGAGTCTCTATGGCTACACCTTC	CASAGSLYGYTF
NA	NA	TRBV13	TRBJ1-3	TGTGCCAGCAGCTTTGGGGATGGAAACACCATATATTTT	CASSFGDGNTIYF
NA	NA	TRBV9	TRBJ1-6	TGTGCCAGCAGCGAGGGAGTTACAGGCGACTATTCACCCCTCCACTTT	CASSEGVTGDYSPLHF
NA	TRBD1	TRBV9	TRBJ1-6	TGTGCCAGCAGCGCCCTAGGAACAGGGGGCGGTTCACCCCTCCACTTT	CASSALGTGGGSPLHF
few	TRBD2	TRBV5-4	TRBJ2-7	TGTGCCAGCAGCGGCGGACTAGCGGGGGCCTACGAGCAGTACTTC	CASSGGLAGAYEQYF
NA	NA	TRBV5-1	TRBJ1-2	TGCGCCAGCGGATACGGGACGGAAGATGGCTACACCTTC	CASGYGTEDGYTF
NA	TRBD1	TRBV28	TRBJ2-7	TGTGCCAGCAGTGCGGACAGGGTCCACGAGCAGTACTTC	CASSADRVHEQYF
NA	NA	TRBV18	TRBJ1-1	TGTGCCAGCTCGAGAGCGGTTCGGGACACTGAAGCTTTCTTT	CASSRAVRDTEAFF
NA	NA	TRBV7-2	TRBJ1-1	TGTGCCAGCAGCCTCGTTGCCGGGACACCGAACACTGAAGCTTTCTTT	CASSLVAGTPNTEAFF
NA	NA	TRBV7-2	TRBJ1-2	TGTGCCAGCAGCTTCTTGGGGTATGGCTACACCTTC	CASSFLGYGYTF
NA	NA	TRBV11-1	TRBJ1-1	TGTGCCAGCAGCCGCTTAGAGGGGAACACTGAAGCTTTCTTT	CASSRLEGNTEAFF
NA	NA	TRBV28	TRBJ1-1	TGTGCCAGCAGTTCTTCTCAAGGGAACACTGAAGCTTTCTTT	CASSSSQGNTEAFF
NA	TRBD2	TRBV10-3	TRBJ2-7	TGTGCCATCAGTGGGGGCGGGGACTACTACGAGCAGTACTTC	CAISGGGDYYEQYF
NA	TRBD2	TRBV2	TRBJ2-3	TGTGCCAGCAGCAAGCGGGGGCGGACAGATACGCAGTATTTT	CASSKRGRTDTQYF
NA	TRBD1	TRBV19	TRBJ1-2	TGTGCCAGTAGTGGACAGGGAAACCTCTATGGCTACACCTTC	CASSGQGNLYGYTF
NA	NA	TRBV7-2	TRBJ2-2	TGTGCCAGCAGCTTAACCGGGGAGCTGTTTTTT	CASSLTGELFF
NA	NA	TRBV7-9	TRBJ2-7	TGTGCCAGCAGCCCCGTGGGGGGCGAGCAGTACTTC	CASSPVGGEQYF
NA	NA	TRBV29-1	TRBJ1-1	TGCAGCGTTGAAGGACGGTCTGAAGCTTTCTTT	CSVEGRSEAFF
NA	NA	TRBV5-1	TRBJ1-1	TGCGCCAGCAGCTCCCGGGCTGGGGACACTGAAGCTTTCTTT	CASSSRAGDTEAFF
NA	NA	TRBV6-6	TRBJ1-2	TGTGCCAGCAGTTTAGAAACACCGGACCCTAGATATGGCTACACCTTC	CASSLETPDPRYGYTF
NA	TRBD1	TRBV19	TRBJ1-5	TGTGCCAGTAGTATAGGAAGACAGGGTTTCAATCAGCCCCAGCATTTT	CASSIGRQGFNQPQHF
NA	TRBD1	TRBV6-6	TRBJ2-7	TGTGCCAGCAGACCACCGGGACAGGCGAACGAGCAGTACTTC	CASRPPGQANEQYF
NA	TRBD2	TRBV4-2	TRBJ2-2	TGTGCCAGCAGCCAACGAAGACAAGCGGGGGGGCGATTGGCCGGGGAGCTGTTTTTT	CASSQRRQAGGRLAGELFF
NA	NA	TRBV9	TRBJ1-1	TGTGCCAGCAGCTTCCGGACAGAGAACACTGAAGCTTTCTTT	CASSFRTENTEAFF
once	TRBD1	TRBV6-5	TRBJ2-3	TGTGCCAGCAGTTGGGACAGAAAGGGGGATACGCAGTATTTT	CASSWDRKGDTQYF
NA	NA	TRBV7-9	TRBJ1-5	TGTGCCAGCAGCTTAGCGGGGGGCACTCAGCCCCAGCATTTT	CASSLAGGTQPQHF
NA	NA	TRBV14	TRBJ1-3	TGTGCCTTCGGGGCTGGAAACACCATATATTTT	CAFGAGNTIYF
NA	NA	TRBV7-2	TRBJ1-1	TGTGCCAGCAGCCGGGGACGGTCCACTGAAGCTTTCTTT	CASSRGRSTEAFF
NA	NA	TRBV2	TRBJ1-5	TGTGCCAGCAGTGTCGCAGCTAGCAATCAGCCCCAGCATTTT	CASSVAASNQPQHF
NA	NA	TRBV7-2	TRBJ2-3	TGTGCCAGCAGCCCTAGCACAGATACGCAGTATTTT	CASSPSTDTQYF
once	TRBD2	TRBV4-3	TRBJ2-3	TGCGCCAGCAGCGTCGGTCTAGCGGGGGGCACAGATACGCAGTATTTT	CASSVGLAGGTDTQYF
NA	TRBD1	TRBV18	TRBJ2-3	TGTGCCAGCACCCCCCAGGGGGCAGATACGCAGTATTTT	CASTPQGADTQYF
NA	NA	TRBV19	TRBJ1-6	TGTGCCAGTAGTATAGATGGGGCGTCGACATCACCCCTCCACTTT	CASSIDGASTSPLHF
NA	NA	TRBV5-5	TRBJ2-2	TGTGCCAGCAGCTTGTACGGGGCCGGGGAGCTGTTTTTT	CASSLYGAGELFF
NA	NA	TRBV2	TRBJ2-5	TGTGCCAGCAGTGAAACAGGCATTGGGACCCAGTACTTC	CASSETGIGTQYF
NA	NA	TRBV6-6	TRBJ2-7	TGTGCCAGCAGTTATCCGGACGGCTACGAGCAGTACTTC	CASSYPDGYEQYF
NA	TRBD1	TRBV9	TRBJ1-6	TGTGCCAGCAGCCCAGGGACAGGCAGAGGTCGTTCACCCCTCCACTTT	CASSPGTGRGRSPLHF
once	TRBD1	TRBV5-5	TRBJ2-7	TGTGCCAGCAGCCCTTCACAGGGGGCATACGAGCAGTACTTC	CASSPSQGAYEQYF
few	NA	TRBV11-2	TRBJ2-3	TGTGCCAGCAGCTTAGATCAATCCCACACAGATACGCAGTATTTT	CASSLDQSHTDTQYF
NA	TRBD1	TRBV19	TRBJ1-4	TGTGCCAGTAGTATAGTGAAGACAGGGGGTAATGAAAAACTGTTTTTT	CASSIVKTGGNEKLFF